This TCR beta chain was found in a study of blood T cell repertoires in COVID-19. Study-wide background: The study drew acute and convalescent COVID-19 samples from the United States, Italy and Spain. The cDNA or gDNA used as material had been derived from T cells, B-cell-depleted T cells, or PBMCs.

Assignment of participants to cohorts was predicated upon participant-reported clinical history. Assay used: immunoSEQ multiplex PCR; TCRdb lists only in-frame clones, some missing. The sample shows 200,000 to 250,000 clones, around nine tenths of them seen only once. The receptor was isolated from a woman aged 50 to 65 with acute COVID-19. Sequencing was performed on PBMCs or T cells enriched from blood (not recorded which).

The CDR3 nucleotides are TGTGCCAGCAGGACGACTAGCTCCCGGGAGTTCTTC. It specifies CASRTTSSREFF. This chain links TRBV6-5 with TRBJ2-1; 7 bases fit TRBD2. The CDR3 extends over 12 amino acids. Trimming at V came to 6 bases and at J to 14 bases, leaving 10 bases not matched to a gene. The germline V gene has CDR1 MNHEY and CDR2 SVGAGI.